These 29 T cell receptor gamma chains share one sample of origin, sequenced in a study of Vδ1+ human thymocytes. Findings of the study overall: Highly polyclonal TRG and TRD repertoires with Gaussian CDR3 length distributions appeared in thymus.

These receptors are not linked to any known antigen. The template was reverse-transcribed extracted RNA. CDR3 amplicons came from multiplex PCR with pooled V-gene forward and constant-region reverse primers. TCRdb reanalyzed the multiplex PCR reads using CATT. The sample lists some 11,000 gamma-chain clones; over 40% were seen once. What was sequenced was Vdelta1+ gamma-delta thymocytes from the thymus. Subset defined: FACS-sorted CD3+ TCRalphabeta- TCRVdelta1+ TCRVdelta2- thymocytes. The receptors were gathered from a boy under three years old who had congenital heart surgery.

J is TRGJ1 or TRGJ2 and V is TRGV9. The CDR3 runs to 12 residues. V lost 2 bases, J lost 11 bases, and 9 bases stayed unmatched. Germline loops: CDR1 GITISATS, CDR2 ISYDGTV (reference sequence). The CDR3 DNA follows: TGTGCCTTGTGGGAGGCAGAAACCCAGAAACTCTTT. Its protein product is CALWEAETQKLF.

This clone appeared a few times. This chain connects TRGV9 to TRGJP2. Trimming cost V 3 bases and J 2 bases; bases outside gene matches: 6. The CDR3 sequence is 15 residues long. The germline V gene has CDR1 GITISATS and CDR2 ISYDGTV (reference sequence). The CDR3 nucleotides are TGTGCCTTGTGGGAGTTCCGCAGTAGTGATTGGATCAAGACGTTT. It codes for CALWEFRSSDWIKTF.

This clone was counted only a few times. At one end, the junction sequence differs from germline, possibly due to a read error. The chain carries TRGV5 and TRGJ1 or TRGJ2. Germline CDR1 reads VINAFY; CDR2 reads YDVSNSKD. CDR3 length: 11 residues. The CDR3 is CATWDRHKKLF. CDR3 sequence (DNA): TGTGCCACCTGGGACAGACATAAGAAACTATTT.

The V gene is TRGV2, but the J gene lacks a call. The CDR3 has 11 residues. CDR1 and CDR2 (germline): EGSNGY, YDSYNSKV. The CDR3 nucleotides read TGTGCCACCTGGGACGGGCCGAAAGGGCTCTTT. This gives the protein CATWDGPKGLF.

The chain links TRGV4 to TRGJP2. TCRdb records no J gene; here it was assigned by comparing the DNA to germline. V lost 0 bases, J lost 3 bases, and 4 bases stayed unmatched. CDR3 length equals 15 residues. Germline CDR1 and CDR2: EGSTGY and YDSYTSSV. This chain's CDR3 is CATWDGRGSDWIKTF. The CDR3 DNA follows: TGTGCCACCTGGGATGGGCGGGGTAGTGATTGGATCAAGACGTTT.

J is TRGJP2 and V is TRGV5. Here the J gene came from matching the DNA to germline, since TCRdb omits it. Germline CDR1 is VINAFY and CDR2 is YDVSNSKD. Trimming removed 0 bases from V and 5 bases from J; junction bases left unmatched: 12. The CDR3 spans 17 residues. The CDR3 loop is CATWDRRPSGSDWIKTF. CDR3 sequence (DNA): TGTGCCACCTGGGACAGGCGCCCCAGCGGGAGTGATTGGATCAAGACGTTT.

The chain links TRGV9 to TRGJ1 or TRGJ2. The CDR3 totals 11 residues. Trimming took 5 bases from V and 6 from J; bases not matched to a gene: 4. Germline V gives CDR1 GITISATS, CDR2 ISYDGTV (reference sequence). The CDR3 nucleotides are TGTGCCTTGTGGGTCGCTTATAAGAAACTCTTT. Residues: CALWVAYKKLF.

The chain has TRGV9 and TRGJ1 or TRGJ2. The J gene is absent in TCRdb and was assigned here via DNA matching to germline. V dropped 0 bases and J dropped 7; count of bases not matched to a gene: 6. This CDR3 spans 13 amino acids. CDR1 GITISATS and CDR2 ISYDGTV come from the germline V gene (reference sequence). CDR3 coding DNA: TGTGCCTTGTGGGAGGTGCGCGGGTATAAGAAACTCTTT. Amino acids: CALWEVRGYKKLF.

This chain links TRGV3 with TRGJ1 or TRGJ2. CDR1 VTNTFY and CDR2 YDVSTARD come from the germline V gene (reference sequence). The length of the CDR3 is 13 residues. Trimming at V came to 0 bases and at J to 10 bases, leaving 9 bases not matched to a gene. CDR3 nucleotide sequence: TGTGCCACCTGGGACAGGCCGAAGGGGAAGAAACTCTTT. Translation gives CATWDRPKGKKLF.

The J gene is given as TRGJ1 or TRGJ2, and the V gene is not called. The CDR3 loop spans 9 amino acids. Here the CDR3 reads CALWEGKLF. In DNA form, the CDR3 reads TGTGCCCTGTGGGAGGGGAAACTCTTT.

This clone was found once. The V gene is TRGV5, the J gene TRGJ1 or TRGJ2. Since TCRdb gives no J gene, matching the DNA to germline was used here to assign it. CDR3 size: 14 residues. The trim removed 0 bases at V and 7 bases at J, leaving 9 bases unmatched. Germline CDR1 reads VINAFY; CDR2 reads YDVSNSKD. CDR3 sequence (DNA): TGTGCCACCTGGGACAGGCAGGGAGGGTATAAGAAACTCTTT. It translates to CATWDRQGGYKKLF.

This clone was detected only a few times. This chain joins TRGV8 and TRGJ1 or TRGJ2. The CDR3 has 11 amino acids. The V gene's germline CDR1 is VENAVY and CDR2 YDSYNSRV. V trimming: 3 bases; J trimming: 11 bases; junction bases outside the gene matches: 7. CDR3 in amino acids: CATWDWGEKLF. The CDR3, as DNA: TGTGCCACCTGGGATTGGGGGGAGAAACTCTTT.

V usage is TRGV8 and J usage is TRGJP1. The germline V gene has CDR1 VENAVY and CDR2 YDSYNSRV. V was clipped by 3 bases and J by 0 bases; unmatched bases: 13. This CDR3 has 18 residues. CDR3 sequence: CATWDHASEDTTGWFKIF. In DNA, the CDR3 is TGTGCCACCTGGGATCATGCGAGCGAGGATACCACTGGTTGGTTCAAGATATTT.

This clone was recorded a few times. The chain employs TRGV3 and TRGJ1 or TRGJ2. CDR3 length equals 12 residues. The junction had 5 bases not matched to a gene; V was cut back by 0 bases and J by 9 bases. Germline loops: CDR1 VTNTFY, CDR2 YDVSTARD (reference sequence). The CDR3 here is CATWDRGGKKLF. The CDR3 DNA follows: TGTGCCACCTGGGACAGGGGGGGTAAGAAACTCTTT.

V gene TRGV3 combines with J gene TRGJ1 or TRGJ2. Germline matching of the DNA provided the J gene here, since TCRdb leaves it blank. CDR1 is VTNTFY and CDR2 is YDVSTARD in the germline V gene (reference sequence). With 0 bases clipped from V and 0 bases from J, the junction kept 17 bases outside the gene matches. This CDR3 spans 19 amino acids. This CDR3 is CATWDRPYNTNSNYYKKLF. In DNA form, the CDR3 reads TGTGCCACCTGGGACAGGCCCTACAATACCAATTCGAATTATTATAAGAAACTCTTT.

The chain joins TRGV9 to TRGJ1 or TRGJ2. Since TCRdb gives no J gene, matching the DNA to germline was used here to assign it. Germline CDR1 GITISATS, CDR2 ISYDGTV (reference sequence). This CDR3 contains 14 residues. The V gene end was trimmed by 2 bases and the J gene end by 6 bases; junction bases not matched to a gene: 10. The CDR3: CALWEAAGGYKKLF. The DNA of the CDR3 is TGTGCCTTGTGGGAGGCAGCTGGAGGTTATAAGAAACTCTTT.

This clone appeared a few times. The chain couples TRGV9 to TRGJP1. The CDR3 totals 15 residues. Germline CDR1 reads GITISATS; CDR2 reads ISYDGTV (reference sequence). The V and J ends lost 9 bases and 0 bases, in that order; junction bases with no gene match: 10. The CDR3 coding sequence is TGTGCCTTGCTGGATAATAATACCACTGGTTGGTTCAAGATATTT. Its protein product is CALLDNNTTGWFKIF.

The chain is built from TRGV3 and TRGJ1 or TRGJ2. Since TCRdb gives no J gene, matching the DNA to germline was used here to assign it. Germline V gene sequence: CDR1 VTNTFY, CDR2 YDVSTARD (reference sequence). V dropped 2 bases and J dropped 10; count of bases not matched to a gene: 5. CDR3 length: 11 amino acids. In DNA, the CDR3 is TGTGCCACCTGGGACAAAGGGAAGAAACTCTTT. Translating gives CATWDKGKKLF.

The table lists this clone with a few counts. The genes are TRGV3 and TRGJ1 or TRGJ2. Trimming took 0 bases from V and 12 from J; bases not matched to a gene: 8. The length of the CDR3 is 12 residues. CDR1 and CDR2 from the germline V gene are VTNTFY and YDVSTARD (reference sequence). In nucleotides, the CDR3 is TGTGCCACCTGGGACAGGGAGTGGAGGAAACTCTTT. It specifies CATWDREWRKLF.

For this clone: A much larger clonotype is one base distant, so this may be a read error. The J gene is TRGJ1 or TRGJ2, the V gene TRGV9. V lost 2 bases to trimming and J lost 4 bases; unmatched junction nucleotides: 2. Germline V lookup: CDR1 GITISATS, CDR2 ISYDGTV (reference sequence). This CDR3 region has 12 residues. CDR3 in amino acids: CALWEAYYKKLF. Written as DNA, the CDR3 is TGTGCCTTGTGGGAGGCATATTATAAGAAACTCTTT.

This clone came up once. The V gene is given as TRGV2, and no J gene call is available. There are 15 residues in the CDR3. CDR1 and CDR2 (germline): EGSNGY, YDSYNSKV. The CDR3 nucleotides read TGTGCCACCTGGGACGGGTCCCGTTGTGAGGGGAGCAAGACATTT. As protein: CATWDGSRCEGSKTF.

The rearrangement links TRGV8 to TRGJP2. J gave up 5 bases and V 2 bases, and 5 bases lay outside the gene matches. CDR1 VENAVY and CDR2 YDSYNSRV come from the germline V gene. The CDR3 consists of 14 residues. CDR3 in DNA: TGTGCCACCTGGGATATAGGGAGTGATTGGATCAAGACGTTT. Amino acid sequence: CATWDIGSDWIKTF.

This clone turned up a few times. A much larger clone differs from this one at a single base, so this may be a read error. In the same sample, other DNA sequences code for this CDR3. The chain is built from TRGV9 and TRGJ1 or TRGJ2. CDR1 is GITISATS, CDR2 ISYDGTV, per germline (reference sequence). The ends lost 1 base at V and 3 bases at J; junction bases unmatched: 3. The CDR3 spans 13 residues. Here the CDR3 DNA reads TGTGCCTTGTGGGAGGTACGTTATTATAAGAAACTCTTT. Encoded protein: CALWEVRYYKKLF.

The chain links TRGV5 to TRGJ1 or TRGJ2. TCRdb supplies no J gene; here it was assigned by aligning the nucleotide sequence to germline. The CDR3 covers 15 residues. CDR1 and CDR2 from the germline V gene are VINAFY and YDVSNSKD. With V trimmed by 4 bases and J by 2 bases, 11 bases remained unmatched. CDR3 DNA: TGTGCCACCTGGGATCACAGGCGGTATTATTATAAGAAACTCTTT. It specifies CATWDHRRYYYKKLF.

A J gene of TRGJP1 was called, though the V gene was not. CDR3 length: 12 residues. CDR3 DNA sequence: TGTGCCACCTGGGACACTGGTTGGTTCAAGATATTT. Its translation is CATWDTGWFKIF.

This clone was detected only once. The V and J genes are TRGV3 and TRGJ1 or TRGJ2. Because TCRdb records no J gene, it was assigned here through a match of the DNA to germline. The CDR3 consists of 15 residues. V lost 2 bases and J lost 0; bases outside the gene matches: 7. From germline, CDR1 is VTNTFY and CDR2 YDVSTARD (reference sequence). CDR3 region: CATWDKSQNYYKKLF. The DNA for the CDR3 is TGTGCCACCTGGGACAAGTCACAGAATTATTATAAGAAACTCTTT.

As regards this clone: One base away lies a much larger clone, so this may be a sequencing read error. This sample includes further DNA sequences coding for the same CDR3. The chain carries TRGV4 and TRGJ1 or TRGJ2. In the absence of a J gene in TCRdb, the DNA was matched to germline to assign it here. Germline V gene lookup returns CDR1 EGSTGY and CDR2 YDSYTSSV. The CDR3 extends over 13 amino acids. The chain's CDR3 is CAAWDGPYYKKLF. The DNA for the CDR3 is TGTGCCGCCTGGGATGGGCCGTATTATAAGAAACTCTTT.

The rearrangement joins TRGV3 to TRGJ1 or TRGJ2. Germline matching of the DNA provided the J gene here, since TCRdb leaves it blank. The V gene's germline CDR1 is VTNTFY and CDR2 YDVSTARD (reference sequence). This CDR3 spans 16 amino acids. With 0 bases clipped from V and 0 bases from J, the junction kept 8 bases outside the gene matches. CDR3 sequence reads: CATWDRIFRNYYKKLF. The CDR3 nucleotides read TGTGCCACCTGGGACAGGATTTTCCGGAATTATTATAAGAAACTCTTT.

The chain employs TRGV3 and TRGJ1 or TRGJ2. The J gene, left out of TCRdb, was set here by checking the DNA against germline. CDR1 is VTNTFY and CDR2 is YDVSTARD in the germline V gene (reference sequence). The CDR3 sequence is 13 residues long. Trimming cost V 0 bases and J 8 bases; bases outside gene matches: 7. In DNA form, the CDR3 reads TGTGCCACCTGGGACAGGCGGTCGGATAAGAAACTCTTT. Its translation is CATWDRRSDKKLF.